The clone carrying this T cell receptor beta chain was picked up a small number of times. These data are taken from a study of control samples from healthy donors and cancer patients. Produced via immunoSEQ multiplex PCR; TCRdb's table is partial and in-frame only. The table shows approximately 80,000 clones, with 88% occurring only once. Germline-derived CDR1 and CDR2 are SNHLY and FYNNEI. Trimming removed 1 base from V and 9 bases from J, with 16 bases in between. CDR3 length equals 15 residues. V usage is TRBV2 and J usage is TRBJ1-5, with D possibly being TRBD1 (6 bases). Sequenced: blood. This TCR was sampled from a woman between 50 and 59 years old in good health. The DNA of the CDR3 is TGTGCCAGCAGTGAAGGAGGACAGAGATGGAGGCCCCAGCATTTT. This sequence encodes CASSEGGQRWRPQHF.